The 3 T cell receptor beta chains given below trace back to one sample, sequenced in a study of blood T cell repertoires in COVID-19. Repertoires were generated with immunoSEQ multiplex PCR, while TCRdb's copy carries only in-frame clones and drops some. The sample shows some 140,000 clones, roughly 90% of them seen only once. Sequenced: peripheral blood. The receptors shown here come from a middle-aged man with active or convalescent COVID-19.

The gene calls are TRBV15 and TRBJ2-1; 8 bases fit TRBD2. The CDR3 is made up of 16 amino acids. The J segment lost 4 bases and the V segment lost 7 bases, leaving 12 bases of the junction unmatched. CDR1 and CDR2 (germline): LNHNV, YYDKDF (reference sequence). The CDR3 sequence: CATKVLDSGVYNEQFF. DNA of the CDR3: TGTGCCACCAAGGTATTAGATAGCGGGGTGTACAATGAGCAGTTCTTC.

The rearrangement uses TRBV5-6 and TRBJ2-3, with 12 bases lining up with TRBD1. CDR1 and CDR2 from the germline V gene are SGHDT and YYEEEE. V gave up 4 bases and J gave up 0 bases; unmatched junction bases: 3. CDR3 length equals 16 residues. For the CDR3, the DNA is TGTGCCAGCAGCAGGGACAGGGGGCAGAGCACAGATACGCAGTATTTT. As protein: CASSRDRGQSTDTQYF. The full variable domain, with the rest looked up from reference TRBV5-6 and TRBJ2-3, is DAGVTQSPTHLIKTRGQQVTLRCSPKSGHDTVSWYQQALGQGPQFIFQYYEEEERQRGNFPDRFSGHQFPNYSSELNVNALLLGDSALYLCASSRDRGQSTDTQYFGPGTRLTVL.

This clone was detected a few times. This chain uses TRBV7-8 with TRBJ1-2, with D hard to call. Per germline, CDR1 SGHVS and CDR2 FQNEAQ. There are 14 residues in the CDR3. Trimming took off 1 base at V and 6 bases at J, with 12 bases between the two ends. The CDR3 sequence: CASSLEGGQHGYTF. CDR3 DNA: TGTGCCAGCAGCTTAGAAGGAGGGCAGCATGGCTACACCTTC.